The next 19 T cell receptor beta chains were all read from a single sample in a study of CD8+CD57+ T cells in acquired aplastic anemia. Genomic DNA provided the template from which TCR beta VDJ and CDR3 profiles were obtained. TCRdb reanalysed the reads using MiXCR and keeps one entry per CDR3 protein. The repertoire holds 350,000 to 450,000 distinct CDR3 sequences, with 65% to 80% as singletons. Specimen: sorted CD4+, CD8+, or CD8+CD57+ T cells (not recorded which) from PBMCs. The receptor source for this set is a human donor in good health, serving as a control.

The chain combines TRBV4-1 with TRBJ2-3; 7 bases map to TRBD1. Germline V gives CDR1 MGHRA, CDR2 YSYEKL. Trimming removed 4 bases from V and 4 bases from J; junction bases left unmatched: 8. CDR3 length equals 15 residues. The chain's CDR3 is CASSPDRVGADTQYF. The CDR3 DNA follows: TGCGCCAGCAGCCCCGACAGGGTAGGGGCAGATACGCAGTATTTT.

On this clonotype: The germline gene is not matched at one end of the junction; a read error may be the cause. This chain uses TRBV15 with TRBJ1-2, with D uncertain. Germline CDR1 LNHNV, CDR2 YYDKDF (reference sequence). CDR3 length: 14 amino acids. The CDR3 loop is CATSSTGPSCGYSF. The CDR3, as DNA: TGTGCCACCAGCAGCACCGGACCATCCTGTGGCTACTCCTTC.

This clonotype was seen once. This CDR3 fails to terminate in the conserved phenylalanine or tryptophan, so it likely reflects a read error. The rearrangement links TRBV30 to TRBJ1-1, with a tentative D call TRBD1 (5 bases). CDR3 length: 13 residues. Trimming took off 2 bases at V and 1 base at J, with 8 bases between the two ends. Germline values: CDR1 GTSNPN, CDR2 SVGIG (reference sequence). CDR3 sequence: CAWSPGRNTEAFS. The CDR3 DNA reads as TGTGCCTGGAGTCCAGGGCGGAACACTGAAGCTTTCTCT.

Points on this clonotype: The conserved final phenylalanine or tryptophan is absent from the CDR3, which likely points to a read error. The chain combines TRBV9 with TRBJ2-1, with 7 positions matching TRBD2. From germline, CDR1 is SGDLS and CDR2 YYNGEE. The CDR3 totals 15 residues. V was pared by 0 bases and J by 5 bases, with 5 bases of the junction left unmatched. The CDR3 loop is CASSVAGTNNNEQFL. Here the CDR3 DNA reads TGTGCCAGCAGCGTAGCGGGGACTAACAACAATGAGCAGTTCCTC.

This clonotype was found many times. The chain carries TRBV5-1 and TRBJ1-2; D gene ambiguous. The V and J ends lost 0 bases and 6 bases respectively, with 12 bases between them. The CDR3 loop spans 14 amino acids. Looked up from germline, CDR1 is SGHRS and CDR2 is YFSETQ. The CDR3 DNA reads TGCGCCAGCAGCTTGGCCCCGGGCGCCGATGGCTACACCTTC. The encoded protein is CASSLAPGADGYTF.

This rearrangement joins TRBV19 to TRBJ2-7; D possibly matches TRBD1 or TRBD2 (6 bases each). V lost 4 bases and J lost 2, with 9 bases in between. Germline V lookup: CDR1 LNHDA, CDR2 SQIVND (reference sequence). This CDR3 comprises 13 residues. The CDR3 bases are TGTGCCAGTAGTAACGGGGGCCCCTACGAGCAGTACTTC. It specifies CASSNGGPYEQYF.

This clonotype was observed a handful of times. The chain joins TRBV9 to TRBJ2-5; 10 bases are a match to TRBD2. The V gene's germline CDR1 is SGDLS and CDR2 YYNGEE. This CDR3 comprises 15 residues. V shed 3 bases, J shed 1 base, and the junction held 3 bases outside the gene matches. The CDR3 sequence is CASSGSGGTQETQYF. The CDR3, as DNA: TGTGCCAGCAGCGGTAGCGGGGGGACCCAAGAGACCCAGTACTTC.

This clonotype was seen more than once but under ten times. At one end the junction does not follow the germline gene, possibly because of a read error. This chain uses TRBV7-2 with TRBJ2-1; the D gene is possibly TRBD2 (5 bases). Per germline, CDR1 SGHTA and CDR2 FQGNSA. This CDR3 has 14 residues. CDR3 sequence (DNA): TGTGCCAGCAGCTTTCGAGGGAATCAGCCCCAGCATTTTTTC. It specifies CASSFRGNQPQHFF.

V and J are TRBV10-2 and TRBJ1-5; no definite D call. The CDR3 loop spans 17 amino acids. Germline loops: CDR1 WSHSY, CDR2 SAAADI. V lost 11 bases to trimming and J lost 8 bases, with 31 bases between them. The chain's CDR3 is CAGRYRVASIDGEPQHF. The DNA of the CDR3 is TGCGCCGGACGGTACCGGGTTGCCTCGATCGACGGGGAGCCCCAGCATTTT.

Notes on this clonotype: Because the CDR3 is missing its conserved closing phenylalanine or tryptophan, this is likely a read error. The DNA is left out, because the CDR3 cannot be placed on it with certainty; the CDR3 is given as TCRdb lists it. The chain is built from TRBV9 and TRBJ1-1. Including both end residues, the CDR3 is 13 amino acids long. The V gene's germline CDR1 is SGDLS and CDR2 YYNGEE. CDR3: CASSGGRPNYGYI.

On this clonotype itself: Without the conserved terminal phenylalanine or tryptophan, this CDR3 likely stems from a read error. This chain joins TRBV12-3 or TRBV12-4 and TRBJ1-3; D is unclear. Trimming pared 5 bases from V and 3 bases from J, leaving 5 bases between. CDR3 size: 12 residues. The CDR3 reads CASSDLGNTIYL. CDR3 sequence (DNA): TGTGCCAGCAGTGACCTTGGAAACACCATATATCTT.

This clonotype was recorded at least ten times. The rearrangement uses TRBV5-1 and TRBJ1-1, with 8 bases that match TRBD1. The CDR3 length is 17 residues. In germline, CDR1 is SGHRS, CDR2 YFSETQ. J was trimmed by 0 bases and V by 3 bases; bases with no gene match: 10. This CDR3 is CASSSRTGQGVNTEAFF. The CDR3 bases are TGCGCCAGCAGCTCGAGGACAGGGCAAGGTGTGAACACTGAAGCTTTCTTT. The complete variable domain, with remaining parts taken from reference TRBV5-1 and TRBJ1-1, reads KAGVTQTPRYLIKTRGQQVTLSCSPISGHRSVSWYQQTPGQGLQFLFEYFSETQRNKGNFPGRFSGRQFSNSRSEMNVSTLELGDSALYLCASSSRTGQGVNTEAFFGQGTRLTVV.

The chain employs TRBV7-2 and TRBJ1-1; D is perhaps TRBD1 (5 bases). V lost 5 bases and J lost 4, with 20 bases in between. Germline V gene data show CDR1 as SGHTA and CDR2 as FQGNSA. CDR3 length: 16 residues. As DNA, the CDR3 is TGTGCCAGCAGCCAAGTGCTTCGGGGGGTGGTCACTGAAGCTTTCTTT. This sequence encodes CASSQVLRGVVTEAFF.

The gene calls are TRBV7-8 and TRBJ2-3; no clear D. The germline V and J ends were trimmed by 6 bases and 11 bases, with 21 bases remaining between them. The CDR3 is 14 residues long. Germline CDR1 is SGHVS and CDR2 is FQNEAQ. The CDR3 coding sequence is TGTGCCAGCAGTTACGCGGCCCCCACCTATAAGCAGTATTTT. It specifies CASSYAAPTYKQYF.

DNA of the CDR3: TGTGCCAGCAGTTTAAAGGCAGGCTCTCAAAAACTGTTTTTT. Translating gives CASSLKAGSQKLFF. The chain combines TRBV12-3 or TRBV12-4 with TRBJ1-4; D is uncertain. CDR3 length: 14 amino acids. V lost 2 bases, J lost 9 bases, and 13 bases lay in between.

This clonotype showed up just a few times. This chain links TRBV20-1 with TRBJ2-3; 15 positions match TRBD2. The CDR3 has 18 residues. The V gene's germline CDR1 is DFQATT and CDR2 SNEGSKA (reference sequence). Germline trimming cut 3 bases from V and 3 bases from J; bases unmatched to any gene: 10. The CDR3 DNA is TGCAGTGCTAGTGGTTCGAGGACTAGCGGGGGGGAAACAGATACGCAGTATTTT. It encodes CSASGSRTSGGETDTQYF.

This clonotype was recorded at least ten times. V gene TRBV6-5 combines with J gene TRBJ1-3, with D perhaps TRBD1 (6 bases). V was shortened by 5 bases and J by 4 bases, with 15 bases between the two germline ends. Germline V gives CDR1 MNHEY, CDR2 SVGAGI. The CDR3 contains 15 residues. The DNA of the CDR3 is TGTGCCAGCAGTCGGACGGGAGGGGGGGGAAACACCATATATTTT. Protein sequence: CASSRTGGGGNTIYF.

This clonotype is a singleton in its sample. The chain couples TRBV12-3 or TRBV12-4 to TRBJ1-6, with TRBD1 matching 9 bases. The V and J ends lost 6 bases and 10 bases, in that order; junction bases with no gene match: 10. The CDR3 runs 15 residues. The CDR3 DNA reads as TGTGCCAGCAGGACTGGGGACAGGGATTTATCACCCCTCCACTTT. It is translated as CASRTGDRDLSPLHF.

J is TRBJ2-5 and V is TRBV7-2; TRBD1 matches at 10 bases. V trimming: 5 bases; J trimming: 9 bases; junction bases outside the gene matches: 15. The CDR3 extends over 16 amino acids. The germline CDR1 and CDR2 sequences are SGHTA and FQGNSA. The DNA for the CDR3 is TGTGCCAGCAGCCGAGGACAGGGGGTTATCGGTCAGCCCCAGTACTTC. It encodes CASSRGQGVIGQPQYF.